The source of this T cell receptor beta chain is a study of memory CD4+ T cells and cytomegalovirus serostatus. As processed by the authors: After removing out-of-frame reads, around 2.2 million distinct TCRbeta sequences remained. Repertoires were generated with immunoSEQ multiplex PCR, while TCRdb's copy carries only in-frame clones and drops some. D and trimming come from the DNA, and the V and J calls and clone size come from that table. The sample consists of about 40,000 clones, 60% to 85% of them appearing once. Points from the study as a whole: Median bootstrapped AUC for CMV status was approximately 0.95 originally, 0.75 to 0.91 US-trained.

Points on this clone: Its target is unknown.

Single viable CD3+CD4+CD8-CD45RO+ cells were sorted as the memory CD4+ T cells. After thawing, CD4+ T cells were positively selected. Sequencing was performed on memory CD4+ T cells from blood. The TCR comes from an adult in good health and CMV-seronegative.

The chain's CDR3 is CASSGANYGYTF. In DNA form, the CDR3 reads TGTGCCAGCAGCGGCGCCAACTATGGCTACACCTTC. The V and J genes are TRBV9 and TRBJ1-2; D is ambiguous. V was cut by 3 bases and J by 2 bases, with 5 bases left in between. This CDR3 is 12 amino acids long. Per the germline V gene, CDR1 is SGDLS and CDR2 is YYNGEE.